One and the same sample provided the 11 T cell receptor beta chains below, sequenced in a study of human versus mouse CDR3 diversity and MHC coevolution. Some clones are missing from TCRdb's copy, which holds only in-frame ones; the method was immunoSEQ multiplex PCR. The sample lists roughly 86,000 clones, about 93% occurring once. The sequenced material came from naive CD4+ T cells from blood. Subset noted: CD45RO-negative CD62L-positive naive CD4 T cells. The receptors come from a person aged 30 to 70 in good health.

This clone was seen once. The chain links TRBV18 to TRBJ1-5; TRBD1 agrees at 7 bases. This CDR3 has 14 residues. The germline V gene encodes CDR1 KGHSH and CDR2 LQKENI. J gave up 3 bases and V 3 bases, and 2 bases lay outside the gene matches. DNA for the CDR3: TGTGCCAGCTCACCGGGACAGCTCAATCAGCCCCAGCATTTT. It yields the protein CASSPGQLNQPQHF.

This chain joins TRBV5-1 and TRBJ2-5; 8 bases are shared with TRBD1. The CDR3 length is 15 residues. Germline V gives CDR1 SGHRS, CDR2 YFSETQ. V shed 5 bases, J shed 3 bases, and the junction held 9 bases outside the gene matches. This chain's CDR3 is CASSSGTGLKETQYF. CDR3 coding DNA: TGCGCCAGCAGTTCCGGGACAGGTCTTAAAGAGACCCAGTACTTC.

This chain joins TRBV2 and TRBJ1-5; 7 bases line up with TRBD1. CDR1 and CDR2 (germline): SNHLY, FYNNEI. V lost 6 bases to trimming and J lost 5 bases; unmatched junction nucleotides: 4. CDR3 length: 13 residues. The CDR3 nucleotides are TGTGCCAGCAGCCGGGACAGAGATCAGCCCCAGCATTTT. Translating gives CASSRDRDQPQHF.

This chain links TRBV5-1 with TRBJ2-1; D is unresolved. Germline CDR1 reads SGHRS; CDR2 reads YFSETQ. CDR3 length: 15 amino acids. Trimming stripped 0 bases from V and 4 bases from J, with 11 bases between. CDR3 in amino acids: CASSLVRSLYNEQFF. The CDR3 nucleotides are TGCGCCAGCAGCTTGGTTCGGTCCCTATACAATGAGCAGTTCTTC. The full variable domain, in which reference TRBV5-1 and TRBJ2-1 provide the parts outside the CDR3, is KAGVTQTPRYLIKTRGQQVTLSCSPISGHRSVSWYQQTPGQGLQFLFEYFSETQRNKGNFPGRFSGRQFSNSRSEMNVSTLELGDSALYLCASSLVRSLYNEQFFGPGTRLTVL.

This rearrangement joins TRBV19 to TRBJ1-4; D might be TRBD1 (6 bases). This CDR3 has 16 residues. The V end lost 4 bases, the J end lost 2 bases, and 14 bases lay between the germline ends. Germline V lookup: CDR1 LNHDA, CDR2 SQIVND (reference sequence). The CDR3 DNA follows: TGTGCCAGTAGTACCATCAGGGGAGCGACTAATGAAAAACTGTTTTTT. Amino acid sequence: CASSTIRGATNEKLFF.

The rearrangement joins TRBV7-3 to TRBJ1-2, with D possibly TRBD1 on 5 matching bases. Trimming removed 4 bases from V and 4 bases from J, with 10 bases in between. CDR1 is SGHTA and CDR2 is FQGTGA in the germline V gene. The CDR3 spans 13 residues. The CDR3 nucleotides are TGTGCCAGCAGCTCGACAGAACTCTATGGCTACACCTTC. Translation: CASSSTELYGYTF.

This chain connects TRBV7-3 to TRBJ2-7, with D possibly being TRBD1 (5 bases). Trimming stripped 0 bases from V and 7 bases from J, with 16 bases between. Germline V gives CDR1 SGHTA, CDR2 FQGTGA. The CDR3 has 15 residues. The CDR3, as DNA: TGTGCCAGCAGCTTAACTGCTTCGACAGCGCGAGAGCAGTACTTC. It yields the protein CASSLTASTAREQYF.

This clone appeared a single time. V gene TRBV28 combines with J gene TRBJ1-1; 7 nucleotides line up with TRBD1. This CDR3 spans 16 amino acids. Trimming cost V 3 bases and J 1 base; bases outside gene matches: 8. CDR1 MDHEN and CDR2 SYDVKM come from the germline V gene. The CDR3 DNA reads as TGTGCCAGCAGTTTTCCCCGCCCAGGGGGGAACACTGAAGCTTTCTTT. Its protein product is CASSFPRPGGNTEAFF.

The chain is built from TRBV28 and TRBJ1-1; D is unresolved. This CDR3 is 15 amino acids long. Per the germline V gene, CDR1 is MDHEN and CDR2 is SYDVKM. The V end lost 7 bases, the J end lost 0 bases, and 15 bases lay between the germline ends. Written as DNA, the CDR3 is TGTGCCAGCACAGGCGCAGGCGTCTTGAACACTGAAGCTTTCTTT. Its translation: CASTGAGVLNTEAFF.

The CDR3 DNA sequence: TGTGCCAGTAGAAGCATCGCCGGGACAGGGAACCACGAGCAGTACTTC. Translated, it gives CASRSIAGTGNHEQYF. V and J are TRBV19 and TRBJ2-7; 9 bases fit TRBD1. The CDR3 spans 16 residues. With 6 bases clipped from V and 5 bases from J, the junction kept 14 bases outside the gene matches. The germline CDR1 and CDR2 sequences are LNHDA and SQIVND (reference sequence).

This rearrangement joins TRBV7-2 to TRBJ2-2; TRBD1 aligns across 7 bases. Unmatched junction bases numbered 8, after V lost 7 bases and J lost 3 bases. Germline V gene data show CDR1 as SGHTA and CDR2 as FQGNSA. The CDR3 has 15 amino acids. The CDR3 nucleotides read TGTGCCAGCACCCGAGACAGGGCTTACACCGGGGAGCTGTTTTTT. Protein: CASTRDRAYTGELFF.